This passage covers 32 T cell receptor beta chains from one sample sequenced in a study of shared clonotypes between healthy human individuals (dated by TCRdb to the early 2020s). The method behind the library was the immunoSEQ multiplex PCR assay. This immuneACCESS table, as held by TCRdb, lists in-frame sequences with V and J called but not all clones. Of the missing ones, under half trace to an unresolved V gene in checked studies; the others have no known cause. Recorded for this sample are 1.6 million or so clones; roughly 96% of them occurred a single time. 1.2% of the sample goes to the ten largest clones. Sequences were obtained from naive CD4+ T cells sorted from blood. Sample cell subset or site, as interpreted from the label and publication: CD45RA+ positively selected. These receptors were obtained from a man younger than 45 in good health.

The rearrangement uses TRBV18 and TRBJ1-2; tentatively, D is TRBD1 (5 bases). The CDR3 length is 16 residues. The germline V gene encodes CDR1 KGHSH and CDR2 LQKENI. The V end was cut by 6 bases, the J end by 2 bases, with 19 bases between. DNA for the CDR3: TGTGCCAGCTCGGTTGGAGGGGTCCCAGTAAACTATGGCTACACCTTC. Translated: CASSVGGVPVNYGYTF.

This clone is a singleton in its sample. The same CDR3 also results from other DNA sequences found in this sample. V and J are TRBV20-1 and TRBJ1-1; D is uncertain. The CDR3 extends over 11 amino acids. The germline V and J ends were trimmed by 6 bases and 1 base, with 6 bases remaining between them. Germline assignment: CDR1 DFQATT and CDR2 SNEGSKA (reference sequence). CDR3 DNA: TGCAGTGCCGAAGGGAACACTGAAGCTTTCTTT. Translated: CSAEGNTEAFF.

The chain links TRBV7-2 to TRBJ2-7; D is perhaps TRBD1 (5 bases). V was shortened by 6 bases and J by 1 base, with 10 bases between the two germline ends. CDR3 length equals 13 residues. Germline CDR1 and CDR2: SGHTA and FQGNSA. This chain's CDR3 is CASSTTVSYEQYF. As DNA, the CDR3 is TGTGCCAGCAGTACGACAGTTTCCTACGAGCAGTACTTC. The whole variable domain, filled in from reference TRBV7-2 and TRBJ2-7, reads GAGVSQSPSNKVTEKGKDVELRCDPISGHTALYWYRQSLGQGLEFLIYFQGNSAPDKSGLPSDRFSAERTGGSVSTLTIQRTQQEDSAVYLCASSTTVSYEQYFGPGTRLTVT.

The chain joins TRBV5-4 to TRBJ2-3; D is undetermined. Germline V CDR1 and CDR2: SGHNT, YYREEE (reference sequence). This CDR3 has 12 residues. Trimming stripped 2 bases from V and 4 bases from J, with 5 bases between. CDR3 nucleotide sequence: TGTGCCAGCAGCTTCCTCCCAGATACGCAGTATTTT. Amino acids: CASSFLPDTQYF.

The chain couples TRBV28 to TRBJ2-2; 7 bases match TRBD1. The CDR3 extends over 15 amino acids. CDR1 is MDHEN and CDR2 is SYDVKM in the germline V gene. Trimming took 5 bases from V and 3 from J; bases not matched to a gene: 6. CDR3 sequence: CASSLIGTDTGELFF. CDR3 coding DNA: TGTGCCAGCAGTCTAATCGGGACAGACACCGGGGAGCTGTTTTTT.

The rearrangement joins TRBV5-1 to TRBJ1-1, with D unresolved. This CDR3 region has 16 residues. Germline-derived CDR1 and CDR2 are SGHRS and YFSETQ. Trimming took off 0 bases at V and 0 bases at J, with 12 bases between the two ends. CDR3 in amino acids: CASSLEAEILNTEAFF. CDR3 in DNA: TGCGCCAGCAGCTTGGAGGCAGAGATTCTGAACACTGAAGCTTTCTTT. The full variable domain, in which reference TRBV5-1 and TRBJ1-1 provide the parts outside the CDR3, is KAGVTQTPRYLIKTRGQQVTLSCSPISGHRSVSWYQQTPGQGLQFLFEYFSETQRNKGNFPGRFSGRQFSNSRSEMNVSTLELGDSALYLCASSLEAEILNTEAFFGQGTRLTVV.

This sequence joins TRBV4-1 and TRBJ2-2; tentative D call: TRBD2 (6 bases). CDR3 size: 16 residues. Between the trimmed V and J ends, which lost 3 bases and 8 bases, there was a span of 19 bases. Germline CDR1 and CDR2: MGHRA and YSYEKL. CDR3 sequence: CASSQGLALSGGELFF. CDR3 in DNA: TGCGCCAGCAGCCAGGGTCTAGCGCTTTCAGGAGGGGAGCTGTTTTTT.

The CDR3 loop is CASSWETSGRRTDTQYF. The CDR3 coding sequence is TGCGCCAGCAGCTGGGAGACTAGCGGGAGACGCACAGATACGCAGTATTTT. The chain employs TRBV5-1 and TRBJ2-3; TRBD2 matches at 12 bases. Germline CDR1 is SGHRS and CDR2 is YFSETQ. The CDR3 extends over 17 amino acids. The junction had 6 bases not matched to a gene; V was cut back by 3 bases and J by 1 base.

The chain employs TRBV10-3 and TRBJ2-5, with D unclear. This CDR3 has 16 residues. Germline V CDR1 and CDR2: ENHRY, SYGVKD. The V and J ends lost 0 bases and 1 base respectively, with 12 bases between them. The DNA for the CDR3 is TGTGCCATCAGTGAGTCGGCCACAATCGTCCAAGAGACCCAGTACTTC. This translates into CAISESATIVQETQYF.

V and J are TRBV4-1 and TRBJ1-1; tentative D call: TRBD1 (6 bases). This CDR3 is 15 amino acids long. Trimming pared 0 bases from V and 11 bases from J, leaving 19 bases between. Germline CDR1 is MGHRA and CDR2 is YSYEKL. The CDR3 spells CASSQETSRVRGAFF. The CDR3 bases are TGCGCCAGCAGCCAAGAGACTTCCCGCGTGAGGGGGGCTTTCTTT.

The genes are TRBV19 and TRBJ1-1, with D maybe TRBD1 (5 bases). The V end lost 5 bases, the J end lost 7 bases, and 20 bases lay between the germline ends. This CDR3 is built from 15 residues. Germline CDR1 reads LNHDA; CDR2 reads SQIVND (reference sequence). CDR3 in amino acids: CASSGLDSRFIEAFF. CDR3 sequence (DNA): TGTGCCAGTAGTGGTCTCGACAGCAGATTCATTGAAGCTTTCTTT.

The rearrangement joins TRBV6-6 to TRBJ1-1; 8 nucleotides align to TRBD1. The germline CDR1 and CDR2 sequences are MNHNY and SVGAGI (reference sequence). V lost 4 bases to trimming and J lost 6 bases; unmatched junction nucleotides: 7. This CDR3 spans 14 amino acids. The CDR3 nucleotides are TGTGCCAGCAGTTCCTACAGGGGGGGCTCTGAAGCTTTCTTT. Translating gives CASSSYRGGSEAFF.

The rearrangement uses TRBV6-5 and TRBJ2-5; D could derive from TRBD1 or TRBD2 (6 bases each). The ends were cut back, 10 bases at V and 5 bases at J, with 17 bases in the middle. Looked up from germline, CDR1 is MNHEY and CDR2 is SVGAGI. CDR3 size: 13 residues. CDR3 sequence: CATRRGVGETQYF. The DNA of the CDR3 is TGTGCCACCCGGAGGGGGGTCGGGGAGACCCAGTACTTC.

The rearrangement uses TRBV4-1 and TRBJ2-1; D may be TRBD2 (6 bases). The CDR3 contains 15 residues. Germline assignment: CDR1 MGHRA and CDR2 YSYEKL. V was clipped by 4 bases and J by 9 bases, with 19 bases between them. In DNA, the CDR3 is TGCGCCAGCAGCCCGTTGGTGGGGGGTTTAGGTGAGCAGTTCTTC. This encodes CASSPLVGGLGEQFF.

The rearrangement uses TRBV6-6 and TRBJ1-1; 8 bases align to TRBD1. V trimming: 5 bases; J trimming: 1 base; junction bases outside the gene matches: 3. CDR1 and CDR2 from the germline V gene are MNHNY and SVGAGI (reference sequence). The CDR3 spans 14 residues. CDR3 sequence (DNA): TGTGCCAGCAGTCCTCAGGGGGCGAACACTGAAGCTTTCTTT. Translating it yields CASSPQGANTEAFF.

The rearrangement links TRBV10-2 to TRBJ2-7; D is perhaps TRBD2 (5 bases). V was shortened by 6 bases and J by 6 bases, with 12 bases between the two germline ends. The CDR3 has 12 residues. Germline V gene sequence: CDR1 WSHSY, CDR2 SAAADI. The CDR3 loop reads CASRGTRAEQYF. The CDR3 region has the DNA TGCGCCAGCAGGGGAACTAGGGCCGAGCAGTACTTC.

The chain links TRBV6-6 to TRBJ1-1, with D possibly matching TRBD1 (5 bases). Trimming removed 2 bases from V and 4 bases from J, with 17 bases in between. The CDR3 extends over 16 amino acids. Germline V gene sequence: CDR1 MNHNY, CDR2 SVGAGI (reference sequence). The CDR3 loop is CASSYGGSNKGTEAFF. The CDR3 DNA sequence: TGTGCCAGCAGTTACGGGGGGTCTAATAAAGGCACTGAAGCTTTCTTT.

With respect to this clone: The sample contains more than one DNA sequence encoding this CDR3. CDR3 in amino acids: CASSRLSGELFF. The CDR3, as DNA: TGTGCCAGCAGTCGGTTGTCCGGGGAGCTGTTTTTT. The chain employs TRBV28 and TRBJ2-2; D is ambiguous. There are 12 residues in the CDR3. The germline V gene encodes CDR1 MDHEN and CDR2 SYDVKM. V lost 5 bases, J lost 6 bases, and 7 bases lay in between.

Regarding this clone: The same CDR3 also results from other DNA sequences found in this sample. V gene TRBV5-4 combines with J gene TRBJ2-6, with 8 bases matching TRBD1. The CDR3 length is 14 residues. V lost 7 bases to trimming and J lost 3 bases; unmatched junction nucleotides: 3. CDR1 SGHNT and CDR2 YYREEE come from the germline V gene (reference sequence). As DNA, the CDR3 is TGTGCCAGCCGGACAGGGAGTGGGGCCAACGTCCTGACTTTC. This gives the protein CASRTGSGANVLTF.

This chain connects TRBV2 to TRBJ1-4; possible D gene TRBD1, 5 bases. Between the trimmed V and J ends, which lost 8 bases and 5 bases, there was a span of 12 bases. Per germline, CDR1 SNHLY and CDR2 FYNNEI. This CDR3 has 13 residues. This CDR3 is CASSLRVNEKLFF. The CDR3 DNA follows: TGTGCCAGCTCCCTCAGGGTGAATGAAAAACTGTTTTTT.

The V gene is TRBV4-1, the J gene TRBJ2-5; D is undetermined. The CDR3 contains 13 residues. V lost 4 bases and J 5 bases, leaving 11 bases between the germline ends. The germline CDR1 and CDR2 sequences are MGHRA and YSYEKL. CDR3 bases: TGCGCCAGCAGCCTCGGACCTCAGGAGACCCAGTACTTC. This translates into CASSLGPQETQYF.

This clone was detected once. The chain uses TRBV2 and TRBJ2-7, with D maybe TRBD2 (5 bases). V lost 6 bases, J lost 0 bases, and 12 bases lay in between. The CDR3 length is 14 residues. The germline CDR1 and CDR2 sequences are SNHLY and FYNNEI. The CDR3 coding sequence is TGTGCCAGCAGGGAGGCGGGCCGCTCCTACGAGCAGTACTTC. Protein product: CASREAGRSYEQYF.

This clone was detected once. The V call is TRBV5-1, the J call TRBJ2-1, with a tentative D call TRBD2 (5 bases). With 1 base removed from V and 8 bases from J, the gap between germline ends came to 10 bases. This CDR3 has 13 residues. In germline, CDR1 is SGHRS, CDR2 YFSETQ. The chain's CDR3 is CASSLRGMDEQFF. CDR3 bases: TGCGCCAGCAGCTTGAGAGGGATGGATGAGCAGTTCTTC.

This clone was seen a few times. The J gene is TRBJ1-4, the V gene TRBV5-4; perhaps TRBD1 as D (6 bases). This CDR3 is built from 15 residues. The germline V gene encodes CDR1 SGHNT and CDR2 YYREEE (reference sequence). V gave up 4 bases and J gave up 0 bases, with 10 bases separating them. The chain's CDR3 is CASSEGGTTNEKLFF. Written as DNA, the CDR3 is TGTGCCAGCAGCGAAGGGGGTACAACTAATGAAAAACTGTTTTTT.

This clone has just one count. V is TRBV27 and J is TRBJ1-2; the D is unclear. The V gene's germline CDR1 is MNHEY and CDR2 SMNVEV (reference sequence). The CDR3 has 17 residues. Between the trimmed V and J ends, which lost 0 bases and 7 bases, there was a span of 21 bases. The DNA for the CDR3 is TGTGCCAGCAGTTTATCCCGTTTCGGCCCCTTCGGTAGTGGCTACACCTTC. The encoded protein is CASSLSRFGPFGSGYTF.

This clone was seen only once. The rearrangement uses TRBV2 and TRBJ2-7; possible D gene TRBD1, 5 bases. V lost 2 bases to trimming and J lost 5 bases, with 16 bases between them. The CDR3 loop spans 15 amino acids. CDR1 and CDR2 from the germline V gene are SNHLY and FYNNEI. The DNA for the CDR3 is TGTGCCAGCAGTGAAAATTTGCAGGGCCATAACGAGCAGTACTTC. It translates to CASSENLQGHNEQYF.

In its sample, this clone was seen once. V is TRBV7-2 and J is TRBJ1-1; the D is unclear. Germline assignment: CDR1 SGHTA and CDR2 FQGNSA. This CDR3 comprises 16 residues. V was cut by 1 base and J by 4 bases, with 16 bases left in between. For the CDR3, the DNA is TGTGCCAGCAGCTTAGTCAGTTTCGGGAGAGGCACTGAAGCTTTCTTT. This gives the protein CASSLVSFGRGTEAFF.

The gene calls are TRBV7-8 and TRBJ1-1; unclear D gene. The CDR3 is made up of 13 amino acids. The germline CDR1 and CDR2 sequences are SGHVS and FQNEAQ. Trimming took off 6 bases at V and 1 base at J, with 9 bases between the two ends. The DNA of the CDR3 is TGTGCCAGCAGGACTCAGGCGAACACTGAAGCTTTCTTT. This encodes CASRTQANTEAFF.

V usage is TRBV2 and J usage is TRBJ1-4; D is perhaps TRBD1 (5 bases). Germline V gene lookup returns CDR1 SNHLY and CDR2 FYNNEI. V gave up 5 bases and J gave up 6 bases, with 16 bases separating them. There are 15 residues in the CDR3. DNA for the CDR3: TGTGCCAGCAGTCGGCGGGAAAGCAGGGATGAAAAACTGTTTTTT. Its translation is CASSRRESRDEKLFF.

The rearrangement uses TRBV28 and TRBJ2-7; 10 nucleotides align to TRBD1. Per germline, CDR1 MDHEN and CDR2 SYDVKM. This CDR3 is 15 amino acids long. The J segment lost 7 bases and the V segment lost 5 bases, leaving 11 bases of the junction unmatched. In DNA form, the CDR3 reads TGTGCCAGCAGTCTATTCGGGACAGGGGTTAAGGAGCAGTACTTC. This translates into CASSLFGTGVKEQYF. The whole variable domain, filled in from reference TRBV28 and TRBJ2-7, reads DVKVTQSSRYLVKRTGEKVFLECVQDMDHENMFWYRQDPGLGLRLIYFSYDVKMKEKGDIPEGYSVSREKKERFSLILESASTNQTSMYLCASSLFGTGVKEQYFGPGTRLTVT.

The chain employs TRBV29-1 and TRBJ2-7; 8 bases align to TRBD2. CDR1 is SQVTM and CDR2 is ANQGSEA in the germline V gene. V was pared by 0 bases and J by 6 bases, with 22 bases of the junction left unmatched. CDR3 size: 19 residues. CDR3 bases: TGCAGCGTTGAAGATCAGGGTTTTGACGGGAGGGCAATACTGGGCGAGCAGTACTTC. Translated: CSVEDQGFDGRAILGEQYF.

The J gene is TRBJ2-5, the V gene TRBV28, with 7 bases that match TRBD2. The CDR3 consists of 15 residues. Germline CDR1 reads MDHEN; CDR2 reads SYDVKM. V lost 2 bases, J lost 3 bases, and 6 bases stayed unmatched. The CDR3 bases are TGTGCCAGCAGTTTACCTAGACTAGCTGAAGAGACCCAGTACTTC. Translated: CASSLPRLAEETQYF. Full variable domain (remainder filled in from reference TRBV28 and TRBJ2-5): DVKVTQSSRYLVKRTGEKVFLECVQDMDHENMFWYRQDPGLGLRLIYFSYDVKMKEKGDIPEGYSVSREKKERFSLILESASTNQTSMYLCASSLPRLAEETQYFGPGTRLLVL.